One sample yielded the 13 T cell receptor beta chains listed below, sequenced in a study of T cell responses to AZD1222 COVID-19 vaccine. The method was immunoSEQ multiplex PCR; TCRdb's version includes in-frame clones alone and lacks a portion of them. The table has under 130,000 clones, 82% seen once; the top ten hold 5%. The sequenced sample was peripheral blood, obtained on day 0 of AZD1222 vaccination. These receptor sequences come from an adult in good health.

This chain connects TRBV4-3 to TRBJ1-1, with TRBD1 as a possible D gene (5 bases). Trimming pared 0 bases from V and 1 base from J, leaving 15 bases between. The CDR3 length is 17 residues. The germline V gene has CDR1 LGHNA and CDR2 YSLEER. The CDR3 DNA reads TGCGCCAGCAGCCAAGATGGGCAGGGTGTAGGGAACACTGAAGCTTTCTTT. This sequence encodes CASSQDGQGVGNTEAFF.

This chain uses TRBV7-8 with TRBJ1-2; tentative D call: TRBD1 (6 bases). This CDR3 comprises 13 residues. The ends were cut back, 1 base at V and 8 bases at J, with 11 bases in the middle. Germline CDR1 SGHVS, CDR2 FQNEAQ. CDR3 sequence (DNA): TGTGCCAGCAGCTTAGACAGGGTACAGGGCTACACCTTC. This sequence encodes CASSLDRVQGYTF.

The chain joins TRBV5-4 to TRBJ1-4; D is unclear. CDR3 length: 14 amino acids. With 0 bases removed from V and 0 bases from J, the gap between germline ends came to 3 bases. Germline assignment: CDR1 SGHNT and CDR2 YYREEE (reference sequence). CDR3 nucleotide sequence: TGTGCCAGCAGCTTGGATGCAACTAATGAAAAACTGTTTTTT. This sequence encodes CASSLDATNEKLFF. The full variable domain, its missing parts supplied by reference TRBV5-4 and TRBJ1-4, is ETGVTQSPTHLIKTRGQQVTLRCSSQSGHNTVSWYQQALGQGPQFIFQYYREEENGRGNFPPRFSGLQFPNYSSELNVNALELDDSALYLCASSLDATNEKLFFGSGTQLSVL.

This chain connects TRBV27 to TRBJ1-4; 7 nucleotides agree with TRBD1. The CDR3 totals 15 residues. CDR1 and CDR2 (germline): MNHEY, SMNVEV (reference sequence). V lost 5 bases and J lost 8; bases outside the gene matches: 11. In nucleotides, the CDR3 is TGTGCCAGCAGTCCATCGACAGGGCTGGGGGAAAAACTGTTTTTT. This translates into CASSPSTGLGEKLFF.

There are a few counts of this clone. This sequence joins TRBV5-6 and TRBJ2-2, with TRBD1 as a possible D gene (5 bases). This CDR3 region has 15 residues. The V gene lost 3 bases and the J gene lost 4 bases, with 13 bases spanning the gap. Germline lookup yields CDR1 SGHDT and CDR2 YYEEEE. The CDR3 region is CASSWQGRGTGELFF. CDR3 DNA sequence: TGTGCCAGCAGCTGGCAGGGAAGAGGCACCGGGGAGCTGTTTTTT.

The rearrangement joins TRBV20-1 to TRBJ2-1, with unresolved D. Between the trimmed V and J ends, which lost 5 bases and 9 bases, there was a span of 8 bases. Germline assignment: CDR1 DFQATT and CDR2 SNEGSKA (reference sequence). This CDR3 region has 10 residues. This chain's CDR3 is CSALESEQFF. The DNA of the CDR3 is TGCAGTGCTTTAGAGAGTGAGCAGTTCTTC.

V gene TRBV27 combines with J gene TRBJ2-3; D not resolved. The CDR3 contains 12 residues. V was clipped by 4 bases and J by 3 bases, with 5 bases between them. CDR1 is MNHEY and CDR2 is SMNVEV in the germline V gene (reference sequence). Here the CDR3 reads CASSWSTDTQYF. The DNA for the CDR3 is TGTGCCAGCAGTTGGAGTACAGATACGCAGTATTTT.

The chain joins TRBV6-5 to TRBJ1-1, with a possible D match to TRBD1 (5 bases). V gave up 4 bases and J gave up 7 bases, with 13 bases separating them. This CDR3 region has 13 residues. CDR1 is MNHEY and CDR2 is SVGAGI in the germline V gene. The CDR3 DNA reads TGTGCCAGCAGTTCGACCCGGGGCGGTGAAGCTTTCTTT. Translating it yields CASSSTRGGEAFF.

This sequence joins TRBV25-1 and TRBJ2-7; TRBD1 agrees at 8 bases. The CDR3 loop spans 14 amino acids. After removal of 3 bases from V and 6 bases from J, the junction contained 7 bases not matched to a gene. Germline V gene sequence: CDR1 MGHDK, CDR2 SYGVNS. This CDR3 is CASSDGQGSSEQYF. The DNA for the CDR3 is TGTGCCAGCAGTGATGGACAGGGTTCGAGCGAGCAGTACTTC.

The chain links TRBV12-5 to TRBJ2-7; D is unresolved. Trimming pared 8 bases from V and 3 bases from J, leaving 11 bases between. The CDR3 runs 12 residues. Per germline, CDR1 LGHNT and CDR2 FRNRAP. The CDR3 region is CASRFSVYEQYF. The CDR3, as DNA: TGTGCTAGTAGGTTTTCAGTCTACGAGCAGTACTTC.

The chain recombines TRBV6-2 or TRBV6-3 with TRBJ1-1; D not resolved. The CDR3 length is 13 residues. With 5 bases removed from V and 1 base from J, the gap between germline ends came to 8 bases. Germline CDR1 and CDR2: MNHEY and SVGEGT. The CDR3 sequence is CASSPYSNTEAFF. The CDR3, as DNA: TGTGCCAGCAGTCCCTACTCGAACACTGAAGCTTTCTTT.

The chain carries TRBV6-1 and TRBJ2-2, with D possibly being TRBD2 (6 bases). The CDR3 consists of 15 residues. The germline V gene has CDR1 MNHNS and CDR2 SASEGT. V dropped 3 bases and J dropped 6 bases, with 14 bases sitting between them. CDR3 sequence (DNA): TGTGCCAGCAGTGATAAATGGGGGGTATCCGGGGAGCTGTTTTTT. The encoded protein is CASSDKWGVSGELFF.

This rearrangement joins TRBV4-3 to TRBJ2-3, with no clear D. The CDR3 spans 15 residues. V was clipped by 2 bases and J by 8 bases, with 17 bases between them. The germline gives CDR1 LGHNA, CDR2 YSLEER. The CDR3 coding sequence is TGCGCCAGCAGCCAAATCTCTGGACCGAGCGTTACGCAGTATTTT. Translation: CASSQISGPSVTQYF.